This record covers a single T cell receptor beta chain. Its matching antigen is unknown. The data were taken from a study of cytomegalovirus exposure and HLA in healthy donors. Notes on the study in general: In a later analysis, HLA-C alleles had the fewest associated TCRs, DRB1 alleles the most. In an earlier analysis, most TCR beta V segments were productive about 87% or about 30% of the time. Published work reported that the classifier diagnosed cytomegalovirus status with high specificity and sensitivity.

CDR1 GTSNPN and CDR2 SVGIG come from the germline V gene (reference sequence). Trimming took 2 bases from V and 6 from J; bases not matched to a gene: 6. The CDR3 is 14 amino acids. The PCR ran on 60 Vbeta and 13 Jbeta primers. Data came from immunoSEQ multiplex PCR; TCRdb stores just in-frame clones and leaves some out. The sample has about 140,000 clones; 60% to 80% are singletons. The specimen was PBMCs. This sequence originates from a woman between 45 and 65 years old in good health and CMV-seronegative. The V gene is TRBV30, the J gene TRBJ2-2, with 7 bases aligning to TRBD1. CDR3 in DNA: TGTGCCTGGAGTCCCGGGACAGTCGCCGGGGAGCTGTTTTTT. Translation: CAWSPGTVAGELFF.